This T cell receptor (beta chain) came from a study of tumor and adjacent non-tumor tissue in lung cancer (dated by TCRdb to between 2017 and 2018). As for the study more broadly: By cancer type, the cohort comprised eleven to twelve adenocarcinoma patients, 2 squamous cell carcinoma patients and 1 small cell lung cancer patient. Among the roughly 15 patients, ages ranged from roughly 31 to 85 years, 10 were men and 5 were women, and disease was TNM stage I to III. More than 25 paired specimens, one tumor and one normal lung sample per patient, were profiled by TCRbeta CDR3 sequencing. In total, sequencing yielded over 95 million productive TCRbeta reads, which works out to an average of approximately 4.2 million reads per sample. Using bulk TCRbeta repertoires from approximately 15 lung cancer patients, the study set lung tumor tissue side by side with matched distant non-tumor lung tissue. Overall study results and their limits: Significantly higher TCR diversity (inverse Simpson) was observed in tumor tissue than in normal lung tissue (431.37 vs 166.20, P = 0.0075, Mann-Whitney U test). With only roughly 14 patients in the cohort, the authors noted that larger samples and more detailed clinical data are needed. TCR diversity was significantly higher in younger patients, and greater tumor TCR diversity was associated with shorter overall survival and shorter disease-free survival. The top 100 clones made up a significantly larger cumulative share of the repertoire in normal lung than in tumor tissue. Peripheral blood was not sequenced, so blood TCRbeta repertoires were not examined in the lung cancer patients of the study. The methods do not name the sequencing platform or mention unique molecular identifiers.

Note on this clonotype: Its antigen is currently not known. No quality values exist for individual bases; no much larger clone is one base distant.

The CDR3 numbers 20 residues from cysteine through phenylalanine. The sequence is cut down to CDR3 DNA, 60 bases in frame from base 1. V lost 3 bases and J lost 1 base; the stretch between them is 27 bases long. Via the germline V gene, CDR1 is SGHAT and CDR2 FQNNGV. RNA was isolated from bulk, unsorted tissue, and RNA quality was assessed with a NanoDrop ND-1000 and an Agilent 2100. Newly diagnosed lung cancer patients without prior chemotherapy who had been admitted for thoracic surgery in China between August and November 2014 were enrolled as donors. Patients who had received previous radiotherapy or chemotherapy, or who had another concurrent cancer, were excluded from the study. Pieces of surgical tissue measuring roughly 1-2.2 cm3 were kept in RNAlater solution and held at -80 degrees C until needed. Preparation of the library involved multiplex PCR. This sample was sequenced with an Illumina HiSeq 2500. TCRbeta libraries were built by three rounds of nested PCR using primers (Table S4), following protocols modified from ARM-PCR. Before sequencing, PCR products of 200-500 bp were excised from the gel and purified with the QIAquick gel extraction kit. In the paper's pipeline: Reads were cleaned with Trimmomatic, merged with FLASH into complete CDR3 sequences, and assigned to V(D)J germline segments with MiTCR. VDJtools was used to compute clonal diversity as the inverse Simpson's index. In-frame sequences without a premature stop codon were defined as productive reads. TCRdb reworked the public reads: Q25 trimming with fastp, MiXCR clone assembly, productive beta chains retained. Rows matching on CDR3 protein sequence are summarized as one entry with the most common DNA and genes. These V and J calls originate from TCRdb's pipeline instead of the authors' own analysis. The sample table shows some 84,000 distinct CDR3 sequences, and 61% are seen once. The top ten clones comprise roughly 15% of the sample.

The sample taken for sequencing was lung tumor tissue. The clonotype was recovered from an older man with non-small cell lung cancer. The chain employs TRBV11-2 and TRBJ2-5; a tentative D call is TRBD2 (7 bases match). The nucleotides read TGTGCCAGCAGCTTGGGGTTCGGACTAGTGGGGGGGGGCATCCAAGAGACCCAGTACTTC. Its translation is CASSLGFGLVGGGIQETQYF. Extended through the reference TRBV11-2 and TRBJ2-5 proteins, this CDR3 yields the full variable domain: EAGVAQSPRYKIIEKRQSVAFWCNPISGHATLYWYQQILGQGPKLLIQFQNNGVVDDSQLPKDRFSAERLKGVDSTLKIQPAKLEDSAVYLCASSLGFGLVGGGIQETQYFGPGTRLLVL.